The clone carrying this TCR beta chain showed up just a few times. The entry originates in a study of blood T cell repertoires in COVID-19. Generated by immunoSEQ multiplex PCR, the TCRdb table keeps only in-frame clones and is missing some. The sample lists some 240,000 clones; 70% to 90% were seen once. Germline V CDR1 and CDR2: SGHRS, YFSETQ. The CDR3 sequence is 17 residues long. J was trimmed by 2 bases and V by 0 bases; bases with no gene match: 8. Sample: peripheral blood. The chain links TRBV5-1 to TRBJ2-5, with 9 bases that match TRBD1. This TCR derives from a human donor in a cohort sampled during active COVID-19. CDR3 region: CASSLDPGTGIQETQYF. As DNA, the CDR3 is TGCGCCAGCAGCTTGGACCCCGGGACAGGGATTCAAGAGACCCAGTACTTC.